This T cell receptor beta chain was identified during a study of T cell responses to AZD1222 COVID-19 vaccine. Method: immunoSEQ multiplex PCR; TCRdb's copy keeps in-frame clones and lacks some. The sample lists more than 70,000 clones, 80% to 95% occurring once. Per germline, CDR1 LNHDA and CDR2 SQIVND (reference sequence). The junction had 5 bases not matched to a gene; V was cut back by 6 bases and J by 4 bases. The CDR3 spans 13 residues. The TCR originated in an adult who received the AZD1222 COVID-19 vaccine. The sample here was peripheral blood, taken 28 days after the second AZD1222 dose. The chain links TRBV19 to TRBJ1-2; 7 positions match TRBD1. CDR3 DNA sequence: TGTGCCAGTAGAGAGGGACAGCCCTATGGCTACACCTTC. This gives the protein CASREGQPYGYTF.